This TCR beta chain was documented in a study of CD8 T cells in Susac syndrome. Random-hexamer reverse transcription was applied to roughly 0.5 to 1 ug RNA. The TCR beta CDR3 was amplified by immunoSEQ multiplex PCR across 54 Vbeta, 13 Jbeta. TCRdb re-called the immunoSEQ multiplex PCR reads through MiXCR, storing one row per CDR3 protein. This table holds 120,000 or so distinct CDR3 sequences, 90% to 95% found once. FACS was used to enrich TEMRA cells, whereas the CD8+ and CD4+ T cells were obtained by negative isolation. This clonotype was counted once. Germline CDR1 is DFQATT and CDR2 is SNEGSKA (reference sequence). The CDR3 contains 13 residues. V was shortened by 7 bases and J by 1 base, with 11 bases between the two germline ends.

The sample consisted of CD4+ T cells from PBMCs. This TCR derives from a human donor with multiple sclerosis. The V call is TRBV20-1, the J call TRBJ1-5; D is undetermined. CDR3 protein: CSVQALSNQPQHF. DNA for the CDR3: TGCAGTGTTCAGGCGCTAAGCAATCAGCCCCAGCATTTT.